Sequencing of this T cell receptor beta chain was carried out in a study of metastatic and nonmetastatic thyroid tumors. Thyroid surgery was performed in patients who had received no treatment beforehand. Deletions cut 4 bases from V and 9 bases from J, with 13 bases between. This CDR3 region has 13 residues. The germline V gene has CDR1 MRHNA and CDR2 SNTAGT. TCRdb reprocessed the PCR reads via MiXCR. The profile shows some 14,000 clones, 10% to 15% of them singletons. This clone appeared many times. V usage is TRBV6-4 and J usage is TRBJ2-1; D call uncertain. Input material: blood. The receptor comes from a female donor with papillary thyroid cancer or a benign thyroid nodule (not recorded which). Some clones in this sample may be carry-over from other donors' samples. CDR3 protein: CASSGSEEGEQFF. CDR3 sequence (DNA): TGTGCCAGCAGTGGAAGTGAGGAAGGTGAGCAGTTCTTC.